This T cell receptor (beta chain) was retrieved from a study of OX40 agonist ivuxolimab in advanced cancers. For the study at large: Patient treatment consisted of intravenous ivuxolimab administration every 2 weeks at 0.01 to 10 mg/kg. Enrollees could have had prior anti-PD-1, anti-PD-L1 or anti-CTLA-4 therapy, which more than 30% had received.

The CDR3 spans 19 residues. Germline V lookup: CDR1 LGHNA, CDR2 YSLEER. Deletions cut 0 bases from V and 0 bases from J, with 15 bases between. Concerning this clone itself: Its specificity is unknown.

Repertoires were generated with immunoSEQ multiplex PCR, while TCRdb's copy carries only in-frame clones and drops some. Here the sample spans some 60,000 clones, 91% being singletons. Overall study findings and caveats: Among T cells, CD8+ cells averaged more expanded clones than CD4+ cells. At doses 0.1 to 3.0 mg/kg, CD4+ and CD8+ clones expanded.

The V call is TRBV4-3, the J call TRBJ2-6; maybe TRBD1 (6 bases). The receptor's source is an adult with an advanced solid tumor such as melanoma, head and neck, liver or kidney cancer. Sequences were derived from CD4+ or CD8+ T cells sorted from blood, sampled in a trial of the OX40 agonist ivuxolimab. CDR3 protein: CASSQDDPGVISGANVLTF. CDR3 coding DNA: TGCGCCAGCAGCCAAGATGATCCAGGGGTCATCTCTGGGGCCAACGTCCTGACTTTC.